These 8 T cell receptor beta chains were all obtained from the same sample, sequenced in a study of cytomegalovirus exposure and HLA in healthy donors. Use of 60 Vbeta and 13 Jbeta primers characterized the PCR. Data came from immunoSEQ multiplex PCR; TCRdb stores just in-frame clones and leaves some out. The sample has approximately 110,000 clones, around 70% seen once. Specimen: PBMCs. The receptors derive from a woman aged 35 to 49 in good health and CMV-seropositive.

This clone was detected once. The V gene is TRBV14, the J gene TRBJ2-5, with TRBD1 matching over 10 bases. V lost 4 bases and J lost 2; bases outside the gene matches: 7. CDR3 length: 16 amino acids. The V gene's germline CDR1 is SGHDN and CDR2 FVKESK. The CDR3 region is CASSPSRTGGQETQYF. CDR3 coding DNA: TGTGCCAGCAGCCCCTCGAGGACAGGGGGGCAAGAGACCCAGTACTTC.

The chain joins TRBV29-1 to TRBJ2-5; D may be TRBD1 (5 bases). V lost 2 bases and J lost 1, with 8 bases in between. Germline assignment: CDR1 SQVTM and CDR2 ANQGSEA. The length of the CDR3 is 13 residues. This CDR3 is CSVERQTQETQYF. DNA of the CDR3: TGCAGCGTTGAAAGACAGACCCAAGAGACCCAGTACTTC.

The J gene is TRBJ1-4, the V gene TRBV6-5, with D maybe TRBD1 (5 bases). Trimming shortened V by 5 bases and J by 3 bases, and 13 bases separated the two germline ends. The CDR3 has 15 amino acids. Germline values: CDR1 MNHEY, CDR2 SVGAGI. The CDR3 DNA is TGTGCCAGCAGTGCAACCGGGACTTCTAATGAAAAACTGTTTTTT. It specifies CASSATGTSNEKLFF.

The V gene is TRBV11-1, the J gene TRBJ2-5; 9 bases are a match to TRBD2. The DNA end favors TRBJ2-7, so the J call may be wrong. Per the germline V gene, CDR1 is SGHAT and CDR2 is FQDESV (reference sequence). The CDR3 has 17 residues. The CDR3 DNA reads as TGTGCCAGCAGCTTAGCGCGGATCAGCGGGGGGTCCTACGAGCAGTACTTC. Its translation is CASSLARISGGSYEQYF.

The V gene is TRBV7-9, the J gene TRBJ2-5, with TRBD2 as a possible D gene (5 bases). V gave up 3 bases and J gave up 1 base, with 9 bases separating them. CDR1 and CDR2 (germline): SEHNR, FQNEAQ (reference sequence). This CDR3 comprises 14 residues. The chain's CDR3 is CASSFRTSQETQYF. CDR3 nucleotide sequence: TGTGCCAGCAGCTTTAGGACTTCCCAAGAGACCCAGTACTTC.

The genes are TRBV6-1 and TRBJ1-2; 8 positions agree with TRBD1. CDR3 length equals 14 residues. Germline-derived CDR1 and CDR2 are MNHNS and SASEGT. V lost 2 bases, J lost 6 bases, and 5 bases stayed unmatched. CDR3 region: CASSEQGAPHGYTF. CDR3 DNA sequence: TGTGCCAGCAGTGAACAGGGGGCCCCCCATGGCTACACCTTC.

V and J are TRBV6-1 and TRBJ1-3; TRBD1 is a possible D gene (6 bases). The germline V and J ends were trimmed by 2 bases and 4 bases, with 12 bases remaining between them. Looked up from germline, CDR1 is MNHNS and CDR2 is SASEGT. The CDR3 has 15 residues. The CDR3 spells CASSERIQGGNTIYF. The CDR3 nucleotides are TGTGCCAGCAGTGAAAGGATACAGGGAGGAAACACCATATATTTT.

V and J are TRBV5-1 and TRBJ2-4; 11 bases match TRBD2. This CDR3 spans 16 amino acids. CDR1 and CDR2 (germline): SGHRS, YFSETQ. Germline trimming cut 4 bases from V and 4 bases from J; bases unmatched to any gene: 7. The CDR3 DNA reads TGCGCCAGCAGCGGGAAGATAGCGGGAGGGAAAAACATTCAGTACTTC. It is translated as CASSGKIAGGKNIQYF.